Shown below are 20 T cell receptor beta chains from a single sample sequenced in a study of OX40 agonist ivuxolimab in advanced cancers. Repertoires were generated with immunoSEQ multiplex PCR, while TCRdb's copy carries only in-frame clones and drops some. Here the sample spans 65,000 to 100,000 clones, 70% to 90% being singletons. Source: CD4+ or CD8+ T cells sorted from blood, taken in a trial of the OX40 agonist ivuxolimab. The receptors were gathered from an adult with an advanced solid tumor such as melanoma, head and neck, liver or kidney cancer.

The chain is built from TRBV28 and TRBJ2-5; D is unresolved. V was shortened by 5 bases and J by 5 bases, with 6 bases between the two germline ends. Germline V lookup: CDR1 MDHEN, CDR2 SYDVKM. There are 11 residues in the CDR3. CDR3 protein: CASSLLETQYF. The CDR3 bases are TGTGCCAGCAGTCTTTTGGAGACCCAGTACTTC.

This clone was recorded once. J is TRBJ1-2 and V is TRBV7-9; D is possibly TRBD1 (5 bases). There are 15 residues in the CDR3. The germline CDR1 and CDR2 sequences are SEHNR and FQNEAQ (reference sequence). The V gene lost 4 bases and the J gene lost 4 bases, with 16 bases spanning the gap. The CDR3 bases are TGTGCCAGCAGCTCAGGCTACGCGGGGCCCTATGGCTACACCTTC. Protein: CASSSGYAGPYGYTF.

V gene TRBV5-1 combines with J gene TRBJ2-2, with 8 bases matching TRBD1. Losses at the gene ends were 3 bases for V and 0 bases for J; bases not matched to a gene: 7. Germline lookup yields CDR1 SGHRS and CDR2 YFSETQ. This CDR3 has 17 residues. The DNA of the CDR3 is TGCGCCAGCAGCTCAACGGGACAGGCCGCGAACACCGGGGAGCTGTTTTTT. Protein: CASSSTGQAANTGELFF. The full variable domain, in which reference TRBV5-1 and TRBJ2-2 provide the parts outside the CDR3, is KAGVTQTPRYLIKTRGQQVTLSCSPISGHRSVSWYQQTPGQGLQFLFEYFSETQRNKGNFPGRFSGRQFSNSRSEMNVSTLELGDSALYLCASSSTGQAANTGELFFGEGSRLTVL.

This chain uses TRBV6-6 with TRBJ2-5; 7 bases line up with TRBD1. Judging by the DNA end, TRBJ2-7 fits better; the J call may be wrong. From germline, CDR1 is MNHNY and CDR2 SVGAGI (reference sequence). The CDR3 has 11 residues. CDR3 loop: CASRDRYEQYF. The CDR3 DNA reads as TGTGCCAGCAGGGACAGGTACGAGCAGTACTTC.

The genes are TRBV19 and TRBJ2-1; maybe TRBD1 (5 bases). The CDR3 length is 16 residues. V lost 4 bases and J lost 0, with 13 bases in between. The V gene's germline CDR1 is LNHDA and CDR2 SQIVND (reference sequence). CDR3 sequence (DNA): TGTGCCAGTAGTACAAGGGGTTACGACTCCTACAATGAGCAGTTCTTC. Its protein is CASSTRGYDSYNEQFF.

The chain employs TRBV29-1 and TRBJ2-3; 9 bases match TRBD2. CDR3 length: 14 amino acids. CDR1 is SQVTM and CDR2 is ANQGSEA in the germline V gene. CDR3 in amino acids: CSIGTSRQTDTQYF. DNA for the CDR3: TGCAGTATCGGGACTAGCAGGCAAACAGATACGCAGTATTTT.

CDR3: CASRGRTYGYTF. CDR3 coding DNA: TGTGCCAGCAGGGGGCGCACCTATGGCTACACCTTC. The chain has TRBV28 and TRBJ1-2, with TRBD1 as a possible D gene (5 bases). This CDR3 is built from 12 residues. The ends were cut back, 6 bases at V and 4 bases at J, with 9 bases in the middle. Germline values: CDR1 MDHEN, CDR2 SYDVKM.

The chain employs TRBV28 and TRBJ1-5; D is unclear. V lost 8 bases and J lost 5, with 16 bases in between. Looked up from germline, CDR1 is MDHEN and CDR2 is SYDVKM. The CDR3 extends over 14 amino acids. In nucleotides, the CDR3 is TGTGCCAGCGCCCCTCCCGACGGATATCAGCCCCAGCATTTT. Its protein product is CASAPPDGYQPQHF.

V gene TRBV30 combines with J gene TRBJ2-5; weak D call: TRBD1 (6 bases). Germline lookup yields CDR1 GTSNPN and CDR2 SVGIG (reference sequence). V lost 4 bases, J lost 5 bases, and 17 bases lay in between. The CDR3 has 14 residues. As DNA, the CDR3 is TGTGCCTGGAACGTAGGGGTCAGGGGTGAGACCCAGTACTTC. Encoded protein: CAWNVGVRGETQYF.

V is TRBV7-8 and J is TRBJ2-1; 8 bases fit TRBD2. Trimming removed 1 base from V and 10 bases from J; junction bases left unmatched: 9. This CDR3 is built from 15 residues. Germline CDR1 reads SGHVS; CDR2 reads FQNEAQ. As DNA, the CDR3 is TGTGCCAGCAGCTTAGATCCGGGAGGGACCGGGGAGCAGTTCTTC. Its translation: CASSLDPGGTGEQFF.

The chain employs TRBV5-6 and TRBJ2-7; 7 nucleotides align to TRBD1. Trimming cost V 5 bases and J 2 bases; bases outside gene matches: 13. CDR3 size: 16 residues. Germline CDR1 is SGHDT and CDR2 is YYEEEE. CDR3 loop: CASSRLYPGTAYEQYF. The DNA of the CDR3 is TGTGCCAGCAGTCGGCTTTATCCCGGGACAGCCTACGAGCAGTACTTC.

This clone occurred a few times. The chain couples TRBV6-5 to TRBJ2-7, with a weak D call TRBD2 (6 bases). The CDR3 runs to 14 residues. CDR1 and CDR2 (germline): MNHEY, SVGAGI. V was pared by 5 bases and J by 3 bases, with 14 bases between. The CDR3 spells CASSPFSGDYEQYF. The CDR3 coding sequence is TGTGCCAGCAGTCCATTCTCGGGGGACTACGAGCAGTACTTC.

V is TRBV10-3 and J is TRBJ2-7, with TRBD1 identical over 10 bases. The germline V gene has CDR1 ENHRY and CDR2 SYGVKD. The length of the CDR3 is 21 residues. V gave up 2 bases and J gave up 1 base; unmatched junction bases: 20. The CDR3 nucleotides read TGTGCCATCAGTGAGGGGTTCCTCGGGACAGGGGAATCGTCGTCTTCCTACGAGCAGTACTTC. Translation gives CAISEGFLGTGESSSSYEQYF.

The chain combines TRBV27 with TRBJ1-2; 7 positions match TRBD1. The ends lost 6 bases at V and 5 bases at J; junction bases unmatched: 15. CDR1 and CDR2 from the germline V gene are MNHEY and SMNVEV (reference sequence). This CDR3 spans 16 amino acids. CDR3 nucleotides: TGTGCCAGCAGGCCATATACAGGGGTCAGATCGTATGGCTACACCTTC. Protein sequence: CASRPYTGVRSYGYTF.

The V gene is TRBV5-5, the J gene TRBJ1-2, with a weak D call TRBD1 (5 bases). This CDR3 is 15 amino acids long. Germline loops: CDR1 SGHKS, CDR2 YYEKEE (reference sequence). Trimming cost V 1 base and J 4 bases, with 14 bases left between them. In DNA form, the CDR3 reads TGTGCCAGCAGCTTGTTCCAGACAGACGCCTATGGCTACACCTTC. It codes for CASSLFQTDAYGYTF.

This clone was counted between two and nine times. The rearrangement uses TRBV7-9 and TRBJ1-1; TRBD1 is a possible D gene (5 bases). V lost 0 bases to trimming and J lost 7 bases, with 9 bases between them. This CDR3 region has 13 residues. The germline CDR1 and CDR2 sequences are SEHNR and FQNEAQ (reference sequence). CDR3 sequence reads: CASSLALGDEAFF. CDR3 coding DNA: TGTGCCAGCAGCTTAGCGCTAGGGGATGAAGCTTTCTTT.

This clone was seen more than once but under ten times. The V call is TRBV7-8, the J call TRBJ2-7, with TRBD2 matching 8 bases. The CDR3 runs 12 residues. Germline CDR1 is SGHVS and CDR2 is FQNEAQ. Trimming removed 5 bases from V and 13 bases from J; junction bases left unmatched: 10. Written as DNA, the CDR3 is TGTGCCAGCAGCACCCTACTAGCGGAGGGATACTTC. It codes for CASSTLLAEGYF.

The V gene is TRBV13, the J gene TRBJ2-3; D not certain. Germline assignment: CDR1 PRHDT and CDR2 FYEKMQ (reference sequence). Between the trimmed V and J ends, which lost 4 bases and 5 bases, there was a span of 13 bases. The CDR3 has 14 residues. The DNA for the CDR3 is TGTGCCAGCAGCTCCCTCTGGGGAAAAGATACGCAGTATTTT. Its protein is CASSSLWGKDTQYF.

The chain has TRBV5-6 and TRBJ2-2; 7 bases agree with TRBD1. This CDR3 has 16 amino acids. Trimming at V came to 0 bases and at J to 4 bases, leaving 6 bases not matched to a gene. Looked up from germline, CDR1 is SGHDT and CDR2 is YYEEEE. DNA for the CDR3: TGTGCCAGCAGCTTGGCCCGGGACAGAGGCACCGGGGAGCTGTTTTTT. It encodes CASSLARDRGTGELFF.

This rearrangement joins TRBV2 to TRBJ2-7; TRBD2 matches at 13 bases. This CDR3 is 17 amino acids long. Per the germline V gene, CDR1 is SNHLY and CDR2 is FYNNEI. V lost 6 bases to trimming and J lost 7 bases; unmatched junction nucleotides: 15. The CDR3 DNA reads TGTGCCAGCAGACCCCCCCCGACTAGCGGGAGGATGAGGGAGCAGTACTTC. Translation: CASRPPPTSGRMREQYF.